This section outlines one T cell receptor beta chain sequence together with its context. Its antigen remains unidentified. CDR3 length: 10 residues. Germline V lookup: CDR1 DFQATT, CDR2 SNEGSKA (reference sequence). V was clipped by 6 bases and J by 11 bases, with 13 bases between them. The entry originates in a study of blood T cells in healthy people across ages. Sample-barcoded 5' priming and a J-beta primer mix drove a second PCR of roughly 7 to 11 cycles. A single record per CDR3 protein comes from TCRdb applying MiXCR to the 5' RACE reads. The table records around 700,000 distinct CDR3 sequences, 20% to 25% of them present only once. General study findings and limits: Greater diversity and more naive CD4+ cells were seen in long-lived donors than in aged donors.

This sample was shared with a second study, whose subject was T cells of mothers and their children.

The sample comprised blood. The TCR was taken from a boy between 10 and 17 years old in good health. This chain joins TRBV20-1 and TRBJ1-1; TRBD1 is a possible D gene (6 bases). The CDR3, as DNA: TGCAGTGCGTCGGACAGCGGTGCTTTCTTT. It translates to CSASDSGAFF.